This entry features one TCR beta chain sequence. Antigen specificity is unknown. CD45RO-negative CD8 cells positively selected for CCR7 made up the naive population, which excluded terminally differentiated effector memory CD45RA+ cells. Every donor, a Caucasian adult, lived in Nashville, Tennessee. This record comes from a study of shared clonotypes between healthy human individuals. Study findings and constraints: As a rule, naive subsets had a larger estimated richness than memory subsets. Even with large depth, rarefaction showed that sorted-subset sequencing was incomplete. It was observed that 5% to 6% of naive CD4 clonotypes were shared across a handful of donors.

The table came from immunoSEQ multiplex PCR; TCRdb's copy has only in-frame clones and leaves some out. The sample lists 2 million or so clones, less than 95% seen once, with 1.1% in the top ten. This sequence was found in a man aged 18 to 30 in good health. The sample comprised naive CD8+ T cells sorted from blood.

The CDR3 loop is CASRAVQDSYEQYF. The CDR3 nucleotides are TGTGCCAGCAGAGCTGTGCAGGACAGCTACGAGCAGTACTTC. J is TRBJ2-7 and V is TRBV7-9; D possibly corresponds to TRBD1 (6 bases). The CDR3 is made up of 14 amino acids. Between the trimmed V and J ends, which lost 6 bases and 3 bases, there was a span of 15 bases. Germline CDR1 is SEHNR and CDR2 is FQNEAQ (reference sequence).